These T cell receptor beta chains were read from a single sample in a study of cytomegalovirus exposure and HLA in healthy donors. Profiling relied on immunoSEQ multiplex PCR, and the TCRdb table lists in-frame clones only, not all of them. The listing records over 100,000 clones. Sequences were obtained from PBMCs. The receptors originated from a woman aged 40 to 49 in good health and CMV-seropositive. The CDR3 runs from the conserved cysteine through the conserved F or W. Each record gives: CDR3 protein, CDR3 DNA, J gene, V gene, D gene. A D gene is named only where the DNA matches it firmly.

CASSSGLANEQYF,TGTGCCAGCAGCTCCGGACTAGCGAACGAGCAGTACTTC,TRBJ2-7,TRBV5-5,TRBD2
CASSVANSQFSGNTIYF,TGTGCCAGCAGCGTAGCCAATTCACAGTTCTCTGGAAACACCATATATTTT,TRBJ1-3,TRBV9,.
CASSRTTGDYNEQFF,TGTGCCAGCAGCCGAACCACAGGGGACTACAATGAGCAGTTCTTC,TRBJ2-1,TRBV11-1,TRBD1
CASSWELSGSYNEQFF,TGTGCCAGCAGTTGGGAGCTGAGCGGGAGTTACAATGAGCAGTTCTTC,TRBJ2-1,TRBV2,TRBD2
CASSYSTGGTYNEQFF,TGTGCCAGCAGTTACTCGACAGGCGGAACCTACAATGAGCAGTTCTTC,TRBJ2-1,TRBV6-5,.
CASRNPGFQPQHF,TGTGCCAGCAGGAACCCAGGGTTTCAGCCCCAGCATTTT,TRBJ1-5,TRBV28,.
CASSYSGSGANEQFF,TGTGCCAGCAGTTATAGCGGGAGCGGGGCCAATGAGCAGTTCTTC,TRBJ2-1,TRBV28,TRBD2
CASSPTSGALYNEQFF,TGTGCCAGCAGCCCGACTAGCGGGGCGCTATACAATGAGCAGTTCTTC,TRBJ2-1,TRBV7-3,TRBD2
CASSLSTGADGELFF,TGTGCCAGCAGCCTATCAACGGGAGCGGACGGGGAGCTGTTTTTT,TRBJ2-2,TRBV6-1,.
CASSLKGGELGGYTF,TGCGCCAGCAGCTTAAAAGGAGGGGAGTTGGGGGGCTACACCTTC,TRBJ1-2,TRBV5-1,.
CATSRGPGGGIEQYF,TGTGCCACCAGCAGAGGCCCGGGCGGAGGTATAGAGCAGTACTTC,TRBJ2-5,TRBV15,.
CASSWEAGARSYNEQFF,TGCGCCAGCAGCTGGGAGGCGGGAGCTCGTTCCTACAATGAGCAGTTCTTC,TRBJ2-1,TRBV5-1,TRBD2
CASSLRGNEQYF,TGTGCCAGCAGTTTGCGGGGAAACGAGCAGTACTTC,TRBJ2-7,TRBV27,.
CASSIWQGETQYF,TGTGCCAGCAGTATCTGGCAGGGGGAGACCCAGTACTTC,TRBJ2-5,TRBV19,.
CASSGIAGNTGELFF,TGTGCCAGCAGCGGAATAGCGGGTAACACCGGGGAGCTGTTTTTT,TRBJ2-2,TRBV9,TRBD2
CASRFYGGQETQYF,TGCGCCAGCAGATTTTACGGGGGCCAAGAGACCCAGTACTTC,TRBJ2-5,TRBV5-1,.
CASSLALLGGDGYTF,TGTGCCAGCAGCTTAGCCTTATTAGGGGGCGATGGCTACACCTTC,TRBJ1-2,TRBV7-9,TRBD1
CASSWQQGIPYNEQFF,TGTGCCAGCAGTTGGCAACAGGGGATCCCCTACAATGAGCAGTTCTTC,TRBJ2-1,TRBV27,TRBD1
CASSGGTALAKNIQYF,TGCGCCAGCAGCGGGGGGACAGCCCTAGCCAAAAACATTCAGTACTTC,TRBJ2-4,TRBV5-1,.
CASSLSGGGYQPQHF,TGTGCCAGCAGTTTATCGGGGGGGGGATATCAGCCCCAGCATTTT,TRBJ1-5,TRBV27,.
CASSLTGGGLSEQYF,TGTGCCAGCAGCCTAACCGGGGGAGGGCTGAGCGAGCAGTACTTC,TRBJ2-7,TRBV7-3,TRBD2
CASSPNTYEQYF,TGCGCCAGCAGCCCCAACACCTACGAGCAGTACTTC,TRBJ2-7,TRBV5-1,.
CASSLFPNYEQYF,TGTGCCAGCAGTTTATTCCCCAACTACGAGCAGTACTTC,TRBJ2-7,TRBV27,.
CASSSTGASNQPQHF,TGTGCCAGTAGTTCTACAGGGGCGAGCAATCAGCCCCAGCATTTT,TRBJ1-5,TRBV19,TRBD1
CASSSGQAPGKLFF,TGTGCCAGCAGCTCGGGACAGGCGCCGGGAAAACTGTTTTTT,TRBJ1-4,TRBV7-9,TRBD1
CASSPRGGDQPQHF,TGTGCCAGCAGTCCTAGGGGAGGGGATCAGCCCCAGCATTTT,TRBJ1-5,TRBV27,.
CATSAQRSRSIQYF,TGTGCCACCAGCGCCCAGAGGTCACGGTCAATCCAGTACTTC,TRBJ2-7,TRBV15,.
CASSPKAGGSYEQYF,TGTGCCAGCTCACCAAAGGCAGGGGGCAGCTACGAGCAGTACTTC,TRBJ2-7,TRBV18,TRBD1
CASSSGRGVYGYTF,TGTGCCAGCAGTTCAGGGCGGGGGGTTTATGGCTACACCTTC,TRBJ1-2,TRBV5-4,.
CASSFAAGTGTYEQYF,TGTGCCAGCAGCTTCGCTGCAGGGACAGGTACCTACGAGCAGTACTTC,TRBJ2-7,TRBV7-9,TRBD1
CASKETVTGAETQYF,TGTGCCAGCAAGGAAACGGTTACAGGGGCAGAGACCCAGTACTTC,TRBJ2-5,TRBV2,TRBD1
CASSFSHPGTLYEQYF,TGTGCCAGCAGTTTCTCGCATCCCGGGACACTCTACGAGCAGTACTTC,TRBJ2-7,TRBV27,.
CASSHYRGQGNEKLFF,TGCGCCAGCAGCCATTACAGGGGGCAGGGTAATGAAAAACTGTTTTTT,TRBJ1-4,TRBV4-1,TRBD1
CASSQTRDTQYF,TGTGCCAGCAGTCAAACGAGAGATACGCAGTATTTT,TRBJ2-3,TRBV28,.
CASSQGHGLAGDYQETQYF,TGCGCCAGCAGCCAAGGGCATGGACTAGCGGGTGACTACCAAGAGACCCAGTACTTC,TRBJ2-5,TRBV4-3,TRBD2
CASSDGTGGNEQFF,TGTGCCAGCAGTGACGGGACAGGGGGCAATGAGCAGTTCTTC,TRBJ2-1,TRBV6-4,TRBD1
CASSFRGATYEQYF,TGTGCCAGCAGTTTCAGGGGGGCAACCTACGAGCAGTACTTC,TRBJ2-7,TRBV6-6,.
CASRLRGASYNEQFF,TGTGCCAGCAGACTGCGGGGAGCCTCCTACAATGAGCAGTTCTTC,TRBJ2-1,TRBV6-5,.